The entry below gives a single TCR beta chain sequence along with its context. This sample stems from a study of blood T cell repertoires in COVID-19. As for the study in general: Sample material is recorded as cDNA or gDNA derived from T cells, B-cell-depleted T cells, or PBMCs.

The CDR3 runs 15 residues. Germline loops: CDR1 SGHRS, CDR2 YFSETQ. V lost 5 bases to trimming and J lost 4 bases; unmatched junction nucleotides: 10. Participants were aged 18 to 89 years, lived in over 20 US areas, and enrolled virtually. Symptom resolution, clearance, or two negative PCRs marked the recovered donors of Cohort 3. Under the authors' procedure: Counts of nucleated cells, estimated from reference gene primer amplification, were obtained. Here immunoSEQ multiplex PCR was the method, and the copy in TCRdb shows in-frame clones only, minus some. V and J calls and clone size follow that table, whereas D and trimming were derived from the DNA. The sample lists hundreds of thousands of clones; around 90% were seen once.

Sequencing was done on a sample of PBMCs or T cells enriched from blood (not recorded which). The V call is TRBV5-1, the J call TRBJ1-1, with TRBD1 identical over 8 bases. This sequence originates from a woman aged 18-30 years who had recovered from COVID-19. This CDR3 reads CASRVTGAGGTEAFF. CDR3 nucleotides: TGCGCCAGCAGGGTGACAGGGGCAGGGGGCACTGAAGCTTTCTTT.